Below are 21 T cell receptor beta chains sequenced from a single sample in a study of blood T cell repertoires in COVID-19 (dated by TCRdb to the early 2020s). Library preparation employed the immunoSEQ multiplex PCR assay. TCRdb limited this immuneACCESS table to in-frame rearrangements with V and J called. A share of clones is missing; checked studies link under half to unresolved V genes, and the rest is unexplained. The sample table contains about 170,000 clones; only one count was recorded for about 87% of them. The top ten hold 3.7% of the sample. Sequencing used peripheral blood. Every receptor here comes from a man between 18 and 35 years old with active or convalescent COVID-19.

A remark on this clone: One end of the junction varies from germline; a read error may be responsible. Other DNA sequences in the same sample also yield this CDR3. This sequence joins TRBV5-1 and TRBJ2-2; possibly TRBD1 for D (6 bases). The CDR3 runs 14 residues. Germline V gives CDR1 SGHRS, CDR2 YFSETQ. The CDR3 nucleotides are TGCGCCAGCAGGGACGGGACAACGGCCGGGGAGCTATTTTTT. Translated: CASRDGTTAGELFF.

This clone was picked up one time. CDR3: CASSTLTGFNEQYV. Written as DNA, the CDR3 is TGTGCCAGCAGCACCCTGACAGGTTTTAACGAGCAGTACGTC. V and J are TRBV11-2 and TRBJ2-7; TRBD1 might be the D (6 bases). The CDR3 extends over 14 amino acids. The V end was cut by 5 bases, the J end by 5 bases, with 16 bases between. The germline gives CDR1 SGHAT, CDR2 FQNNGV.

V gene TRBV28 combines with J gene TRBJ1-3, with 7 bases matching TRBD1. The length of the CDR3 is 19 residues. The ends lost 1 base at V and 0 bases at J; junction bases unmatched: 12. Germline lookup yields CDR1 MDHEN and CDR2 SYDVKM. The CDR3 region is CASSLFGRLGQSSGNTIYF. DNA for the CDR3: TGTGCCAGCAGTTTATTCGGGCGATTGGGACAGAGCTCTGGAAACACCATATATTTT.

The chain joins TRBV5-1 to TRBJ1-4, with TRBD1 matching over 9 bases. There are 16 residues in the CDR3. CDR1 is SGHRS and CDR2 is YFSETQ in the germline V gene. V was clipped by 0 bases and J by 8 bases; unmatched bases: 8. CDR3 amino acids: CASSLEGTGPLEKLFF. CDR3 DNA sequence: TGCGCCAGCAGCTTGGAGGGGACAGGGCCTTTGGAAAAACTGTTTTTT.

This chain links TRBV5-4 with TRBJ1-6; unclear D gene. Germline CDR1 reads SGHNT; CDR2 reads YYREEE (reference sequence). This CDR3 is built from 13 residues. Trimming removed 0 bases at V and 8 bases at J, with 6 bases between. The CDR3 protein is CASSLDGYSPLHF. The CDR3 nucleotides read TGTGCCAGCAGCTTGGACGGGTATTCACCCCTCCACTTT.

V and J are TRBV18 and TRBJ1-1; 7 bases are shared with TRBD1. V was clipped by 10 bases and J by 3 bases; unmatched bases: 8. Germline V lookup: CDR1 KGHSH, CDR2 LQKENI. This CDR3 has 13 residues. CDR3 DNA sequence: TGTGCCAACGGCCAGGGGGAAGACACTGAAGCTTTCTTT. It encodes CANGQGEDTEAFF.

For the CDR3, the DNA is TGTGCCAGCAGTGACCCATTCCGGGGTGGCTACACCTTC. Translated: CASSDPFRGGYTF. V gene TRBV6-4 combines with J gene TRBJ1-2; D not resolved. The CDR3 has 13 amino acids. Trimming stripped 2 bases from V and 7 bases from J, with 11 bases between. Germline V CDR1 and CDR2: MRHNA, SNTAGT.

The chain links TRBV25-1 to TRBJ1-4; D not certain. Between the trimmed V and J ends, which lost 4 bases and 0 bases, there was a span of 12 bases. The CDR3 is 16 amino acids. CDR1 and CDR2 from the germline V gene are MGHDK and SYGVNS. CDR3 bases: TGTGCCAGCAGTGTTGCGGACTTTGCAACTAATGAAAAACTGTTTTTT. Translated, it gives CASSVADFATNEKLFF.

The chain links TRBV19 to TRBJ1-1; D uncertain. Germline CDR1 LNHDA, CDR2 SQIVND (reference sequence). The CDR3 is 17 residues long. V lost 5 bases and J 3 bases, leaving 22 bases between the germline ends. The CDR3 here is CASSLGSGRGSDTEAFF. DNA of the CDR3: TGTGCCAGTAGTCTCGGGAGTGGTCGAGGGTCCGACACTGAAGCTTTCTTT.

V is TRBV6-5 and J is TRBJ2-2, with 10 bases that match TRBD1. This CDR3 has 16 amino acids. After removal of 2 bases from V and 6 bases from J, the junction contained 6 bases not matched to a gene. Germline CDR1 is MNHEY and CDR2 is SVGAGI. This chain's CDR3 is CASSYMTGGASGELFF. DNA of the CDR3: TGTGCCAGCAGTTACATGACAGGGGGCGCCTCCGGGGAGCTGTTTTTT.

This chain links TRBV5-4 with TRBJ1-1, with a possible D match to TRBD1 (6 bases). Trimming cost V 0 bases and J 6 bases, with 18 bases left between them. CDR3 length: 16 amino acids. Germline V gives CDR1 SGHNT, CDR2 YYREEE (reference sequence). The CDR3 coding sequence is TGTGCCAGCAGCTTGGGGCAGGGGAGTGGTATTGCTGAAGCTTTCTTT. Its protein product is CASSLGQGSGIAEAFF.

V and J are TRBV18 and TRBJ2-7, with TRBD1 as a possible D gene (5 bases). Trimming left V 3 bases short and J 4 bases short, with 10 bases between. The CDR3 extends over 13 amino acids. Germline V CDR1 and CDR2: KGHSH, LQKENI. CDR3 nucleotides: TGTGCCAGCTCACCCGACAGTAAATACGAGCAGTACGTC. Protein product: CASSPDSKYEQYV.

This chain links TRBV4-2 with TRBJ2-1; D is ambiguous. The CDR3 is 15 residues long. The germline V gene encodes CDR1 LGHNA and CDR2 YNFKEQ. V dropped 1 base and J dropped 2 bases, with 9 bases sitting between them. The CDR3 sequence: CASSQVERPYNEQFF. The CDR3, as DNA: TGTGCCAGCAGCCAAGTGGAGCGACCCTACAATGAGCAGTTCTTC.

The chain couples TRBV6-6 to TRBJ2-5; the D gene is possibly TRBD1 (6 bases). Trimming stripped 8 bases from V and 5 bases from J, with 21 bases between. The CDR3 length is 15 residues. CDR1 and CDR2 from the germline V gene are MNHNY and SVGAGI (reference sequence). CDR3 loop: CASQTAGDPRETQYF. In DNA, the CDR3 is TGTGCCAGCCAAACTGCAGGGGACCCTCGGGAGACCCAGTACTTC.

CDR3 in amino acids: CASSFLTDDEKLFF. The CDR3 coding sequence is TGTGCCAGCAGTTTTCTGACAGACGACGAAAAACTGTTTTTT. This chain uses TRBV6-1 with TRBJ1-4, with a possible D match to TRBD1 (5 bases). Germline loops: CDR1 MNHNS, CDR2 SASEGT. Trimming cost V 5 bases and J 8 bases, with 15 bases left between them. The CDR3 contains 14 residues.

The chain links TRBV3-1 (or the pseudogene TRBV3-2) to TRBJ2-5; the match to TRBD1 covers 8 bases. V was clipped by 8 bases and J by 4 bases; unmatched bases: 9. CDR3 length: 14 amino acids. Germline V gene lookup returns CDR1 LGHDT and CDR2 YNNKEL (reference sequence). The DNA for the CDR3 is TGTGCCAGCCGACCCGGGACAGGTGTAGAGACCCAGTACTTC. Its translation: CASRPGTGVETQYF.

The chain links TRBV28 to TRBJ1-6; D remains ambiguous. The V and J ends lost 6 bases and 10 bases respectively, with 16 bases between them. The CDR3 totals 14 residues. CDR1 is MDHEN, CDR2 SYDVKM, per germline. In DNA, the CDR3 is TGTGCCAGCAGCACCGGATACTCGGGGTCACCCCTCCACTTT. Translating it yields CASSTGYSGSPLHF. The complete variable domain, with remaining parts taken from reference TRBV28 and TRBJ1-6, reads DVKVTQSSRYLVKRTGEKVFLECVQDMDHENMFWYRQDPGLGLRLIYFSYDVKMKEKGDIPEGYSVSREKKERFSLILESASTNQTSMYLCASSTGYSGSPLHFGNGTRLTVT.

In this sample, this clone turned up once. V gene TRBV7-9 combines with J gene TRBJ2-3, with TRBD2 identical over 9 bases. This CDR3 is built from 16 residues. The germline V gene has CDR1 SEHNR and CDR2 FQNEAQ (reference sequence). J was trimmed by 2 bases and V by 1 base; bases with no gene match: 4. The DNA for the CDR3 is TGTGCCAGCAGCTTAGTCGGCGGGGGGGCCACAGATACGCAGTATTTT. Amino acids: CASSLVGGGATDTQYF.

This clone has only one observation. Here the CDR3 DNA reads TGTGCCTGGAGGACTAGCGGGACCAACGAGCAGTACTTC. The encoded protein is CAWRTSGTNEQYF. This rearrangement joins TRBV30 to TRBJ2-7; TRBD2 matches at 11 bases. The germline V gene encodes CDR1 GTSNPN and CDR2 SVGIG (reference sequence). This CDR3 comprises 13 residues. The J segment lost 5 bases and the V segment lost 3 bases, leaving 3 bases of the junction unmatched.

The V and J genes are TRBV28 and TRBJ1-5, with D tentatively TRBD1 (5 bases). CDR3 length equals 16 residues. Trimming stripped 4 bases from V and 4 bases from J, with 17 bases between. The germline CDR1 and CDR2 sequences are MDHEN and SYDVKM. CDR3 DNA sequence: TGTGCCAGCAGTTCCTTGGGAGGGGCGAGTAATCAGCCCCAGCATTTT. This sequence encodes CASSSLGGASNQPQHF.

The chain recombines TRBV5-1 with TRBJ1-2; possibly TRBD1 for D (6 bases). This CDR3 has 15 amino acids. The germline CDR1 and CDR2 sequences are SGHRS and YFSETQ. Between the trimmed V and J ends, which lost 10 bases and 0 bases, there was a span of 19 bases. The CDR3 DNA is TGCGCCTCGACAGCGGGGGGCCAAGCTAACTATGGCTACACCTTC. Amino acids: CASTAGGQANYGYTF.